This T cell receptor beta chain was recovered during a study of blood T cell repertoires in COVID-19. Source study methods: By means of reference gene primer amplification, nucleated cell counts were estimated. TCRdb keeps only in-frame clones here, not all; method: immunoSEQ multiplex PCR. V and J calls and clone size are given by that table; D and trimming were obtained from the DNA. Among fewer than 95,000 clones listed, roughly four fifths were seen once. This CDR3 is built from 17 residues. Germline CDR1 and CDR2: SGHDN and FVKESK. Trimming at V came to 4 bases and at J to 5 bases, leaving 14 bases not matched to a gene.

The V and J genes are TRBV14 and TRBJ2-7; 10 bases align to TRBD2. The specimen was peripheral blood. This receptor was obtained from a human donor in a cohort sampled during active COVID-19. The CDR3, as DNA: TGTGCCAGCAGCCCAAAGATCCGGACTAGCGGATACCACGAGCAGTACTTC. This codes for CASSPKIRTSGYHEQYF.